The rows below give T cell receptor beta chains drawn from one sample of a study of CD8+ T cells in alopecia areata. TCRdb's table, derived via immunoSEQ multiplex PCR, lists solely in-frame clones and lacks some. Found here are some 180,000 clones, 53% of them singletons; the top ten hold under 14%. The source was CD8+ T cells sorted from blood, collected at week 24, from a patient treated with tofacitinib. These TCRs come from a human donor with alopecia areata. The CDR3 runs from the conserved cysteine through the conserved F or W. The D gene is left open where the match is weak. The size entry is marked missing in some rows and otherwise reads once, few, many or a size class.

>NA|TRBV10-1|TRBJ2-7|NA
CASSRSGYEQYF
TGCGCCAGCAGTCGTTCAGGCTACGAGCAGTACTTC
>NA|TRBV5-1|TRBJ2-3|NA
CASTDGRSTDTQYF
TGCGCCAGCACGGACGGCCGCTCCACAGATACGCAGTATTTT
>TRBD1|TRBV11-2|TRBJ1-2|NA
CASSPAGQGGSGYTF
TGTGCCAGCAGCCCCGCGGGACAGGGGGGAAGTGGCTACACCTTC
>NA|TRBV30|TRBJ2-2|NA
CAWNSVNTGELFF
TGTGCCTGGAACAGCGTGAACACCGGGGAGCTGTTTTTT
>NA|TRBV4-3|TRBJ1-5|NA
CASSQDRTANQPQHF
TGCGCCAGCAGCCAAGATAGGACAGCAAATCAGCCCCAGCATTTT
>NA|TRBV6-6|TRBJ1-1|NA
CASTNTEAFF
TGTGCCAGCACTAACACTGAAGCTTTCTTT
>NA|TRBV2|TRBJ2-7|NA
CASSEWTVSSYEQYF
TGTGCCAGCAGTGAGTGGACAGTCAGCTCCTACGAGCAGTACTTC
>TRBD2|TRBV5-6|TRBJ2-5|NA
CASSAGGRSPGTQYF
TGTGCCAGCAGCGCCGGCGGGAGATCGCCGGGGACCCAGTACTTC
>NA|TRBV11-2|TRBJ2-1|NA
CASSFAGYDEQFF
TGTGCCAGCAGCTTCGCAGGGTACGATGAGCAGTTCTTC
>NA|TRBV9|TRBJ2-2|few
CASSVGGGRGTGELFF
TGTGCCAGCAGCGTAGGGGGCGGGCGTGGCACCGGGGAGCTGTTTTTT
>NA|TRBV28|TRBJ1-1|NA
CASSFLASRSTEAFF
TGTGCCAGCAGTTTCCTCGCATCGAGAAGCACTGAAGCTTTCTTT
>NA|TRBV12-5|TRBJ1-1|NA
CASGLENTEAFF
TGTGCTAGTGGCCTAGAGAACACTGAAGCTTTCTTT
>NA|TRBV9|TRBJ1-2|NA
CASSAQGWYTF
TGTGCCAGCAGTGCTCAGGGATGGTACACCTTC
>NA|TRBV29-1|TRBJ1-1|NA
CSVGVGSPAAFF
TGCAGCGTTGGAGTGGGAAGTCCGGCAGCTTTCTTT
>TRBD1|TRBV5-1|TRBJ1-2|NA
CASSPGTGNYGYTF
TGCGCCAGCAGCCCAGGGACAGGGAACTATGGCTACACCTTC
>TRBD1|TRBV2|TRBJ2-7|few
CASSEGQGSYEQYF
TGTGCCAGCAGTGAGGGACAGGGCTCCTACGAGCAGTACTTC
>NA|TRBV12-5|TRBJ2-6|few
CASGAPDAGANVLTF
TGTGCTAGTGGGGCACCAGATGCTGGGGCCAACGTCCTGACTTTC
>NA|TRBV30|TRBJ1-1|few
CAWTNPRDRSTEAFF
TGTGCCTGGACGAACCCCAGGGATCGGAGCACTGAAGCTTTCTTT
>NA|TRBV13|TRBJ2-3|NA
CASSPNTDTQYF
TGTGCCAGCAGCCCTAACACAGATACGCAGTATTTT
>TRBD1|TRBV18|TRBJ2-3|NA
CASSPTGTGPDTQYF
TGTGCCAGCTCACCAACCGGGACAGGGCCAGATACGCAGTATTTT
>NA|TRBV5-6|TRBJ1-2|NA
CASSFGANYGYTF
TGTGCCAGCAGCTTTGGGGCTAACTATGGCTACACCTTC
>NA|TRBV27|TRBJ1-2|few
CASSLKTGDGYTF
TGTGCCAGCAGTTTAAAGACAGGAGATGGCTACACCTTC
>NA|TRBV13|TRBJ1-1|NA
CASTFGNTEAFF
TGTGCCAGCACCTTTGGGAACACTGAAGCTTTCTTT
>NA|TRBV10-3|TRBJ1-1|NA
CAISDDRNTEAFF
TGTGCCATTTCGGACGACAGGAACACTGAAGCTTTCTTT
>TRBD2|TRBV7-9|TRBJ2-3|NA
CASSPASGGPDTQYF
TGTGCCAGCAGCCCGGCTAGCGGGGGGCCAGATACGCAGTATTTT
>TRBD1|TRBV13|TRBJ2-7|few
CASSSGTGGGEQYF
TGTGCCAGCAGCTCAGGGACAGGGGGCGGCGAGCAGTACTTC
>TRBD2|TRBV5-6|TRBJ2-1|NA
CASSPEGRGVGYNEQFF
TGTGCCAGCAGCCCCGAGGGACGGGGGGTGGGCTACAATGAGCAGTTCTTC
>TRBD2|TRBV5-1|TRBJ2-7|NA
CASSLSPLTKRGLRNEQYF
TGCGCCAGCAGCTTGAGCCCCCTGACTAAGCGGGGGCTTAGGAACGAGCAGTACTTC
>NA|TRBV27|TRBJ2-1|NA
CASSLGNEQFF
TGTGCCAGCAGTTTAGGCAATGAGCAGTTCTTC
>NA|TRBV7-2|TRBJ2-3|NA
CASSLAEGRDTQYF
TGTGCCAGCAGCTTAGCGGAGGGAAGAGATACGCAGTATTTT
>NA|TRBV27|TRBJ2-7|NA
CASSPLGGKGGEQYF
TGTGCCAGCAGTCCCTTAGGAGGGAAGGGTGGCGAGCAGTACTTC
>TRBD1|TRBV30|TRBJ1-1|few
CAWSSWSGQGSTEAFF
TGTGCCTGGAGTTCTTGGTCCGGACAGGGGTCAACTGAAGCTTTCTTT
>NA|TRBV9|TRBJ2-2|NA
CASSPPETGPNTGELFF
TGTGCCAGCAGCCCTCCAGAGACAGGACCTAACACCGGGGAGCTGTTTTTT
>TRBD2|TRBV30|TRBJ2-1|NA
CAWSRGSGGYNEQFF
TGTGCCTGGAGCCGGGGAAGCGGGGGATATAATGAGCAGTTCTTC
>NA|TRBV5-6|TRBJ2-1|once
CASSFWGLDNEQFF
TGTGCCAGCAGCTTCTGGGGATTAGACAATGAGCAGTTCTTC
>NA|TRBV6-4|TRBJ2-4|NA
CASRKGLAKNIQYF
TGTGCCAGCAGGAAGGGTTTAGCCAAAAACATTCAGTACTTC
>NA|TRBV19|TRBJ1-1|few
CASTPTGEGTEAFF
TGTGCCAGTACCCCGACAGGAGAAGGCACTGAAGCTTTCTTT
>TRBD2|TRBV6-4|TRBJ2-3|NA
CASSDSTSGGSFTTDTQYF
TGTGCCAGCAGTGACTCGACTAGCGGGGGTTCATTTACCACAGATACGCAGTATTTT
>NA|TRBV13|TRBJ1-2|NA
CASSAGQGGFYGYTF
TGTGCCAGCAGCGCGGGCCAGGGCGGTTTCTATGGCTACACCTTC
>NA|TRBV11-2|TRBJ2-3|few
CASSLEGTQYF
TGTGCCAGCAGCTTAGAAGGGACGCAGTATTTT
>TRBD2|TRBV9|TRBJ2-1|NA
CASSASGGSYNEQFF
TGTGCCAGCAGCGCCTCGGGGGGATCCTACAATGAGCAGTTCTTC
>TRBD1|TRBV29-1|TRBJ1-3|NA
CSVLDRETGNTIYF
TGCAGCGTCCTGGACAGGGAGACTGGAAACACCATATATTTT
>TRBD1|TRBV29-1|TRBJ1-2|NA
CSVLDGQGRHGYTF
TGCAGCGTCCTAGACGGACAGGGTCGGCATGGCTACACCTTC
>NA|TRBV7-8|TRBJ2-5|NA
CASSYTGTQGETQYF
TGTGCCAGCAGCTACACCGGGACCCAAGGGGAGACCCAGTACTTC
>NA|TRBV30|TRBJ2-2|NA
CAWSFLGTGELFF
TGTGCCTGGAGCTTCCTAGGCACCGGGGAGCTGTTTTTT
>TRBD1|TRBV6-1|TRBJ1-2|few
CASRRTGDYGYTF
TGTGCCAGCAGAAGGACAGGCGACTATGGCTACACCTTC
>NA|TRBV5-4|TRBJ2-1|NA
CASSVIDEQFF
TGTGCCAGCAGCGTGATCGATGAGCAGTTCTTC
>NA|TRBV15|TRBJ1-5|few
CATSRDGEVNQPQHF
TGTGCCACCAGCAGAGATGGAGAGGTCAATCAGCCCCAGCATTTT
>NA|TRBV9|TRBJ1-1|NA
CASSVSQFTEAFF
TGTGCCAGCAGCGTAAGCCAATTCACTGAAGCTTTCTTT
>TRBD1|TRBV5-1|TRBJ1-2|NA
CASRRDRGASGYTF
TGCGCCAGCAGGCGGGACAGGGGCGCGTCAGGCTACACCTTC
>TRBD1|TRBV7-3|TRBJ2-1|NA
CASSLGTQGAYEQFF
TGTGCCAGCAGTCTAGGAACACAGGGGGCGTATGAGCAGTTCTTC
>NA|TRBV19|TRBJ2-7|few
CASSITPGYEQYF
TGTGCCAGTAGTATTACTCCCGGCTACGAGCAGTACTTC